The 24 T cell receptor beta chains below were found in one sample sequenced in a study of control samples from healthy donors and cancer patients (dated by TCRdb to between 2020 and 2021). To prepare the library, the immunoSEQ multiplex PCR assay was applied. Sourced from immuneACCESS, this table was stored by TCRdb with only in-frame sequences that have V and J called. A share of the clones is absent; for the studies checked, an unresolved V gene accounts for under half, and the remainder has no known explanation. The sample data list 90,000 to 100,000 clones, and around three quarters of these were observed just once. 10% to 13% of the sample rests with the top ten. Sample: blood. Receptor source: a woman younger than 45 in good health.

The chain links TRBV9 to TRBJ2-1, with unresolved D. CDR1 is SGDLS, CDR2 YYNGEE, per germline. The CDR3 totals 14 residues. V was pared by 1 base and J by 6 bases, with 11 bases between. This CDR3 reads CASSVKETVNEQFF. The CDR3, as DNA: TGTGCCAGCAGCGTAAAAGAAACCGTCAATGAGCAGTTCTTC.

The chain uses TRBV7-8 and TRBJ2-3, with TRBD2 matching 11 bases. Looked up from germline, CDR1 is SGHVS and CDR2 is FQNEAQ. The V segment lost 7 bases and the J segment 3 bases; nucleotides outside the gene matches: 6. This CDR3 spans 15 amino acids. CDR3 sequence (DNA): TGTGCCAGCAACCTAGCGGGGGGCCCGACAGATACGCAGTATTTT. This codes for CASNLAGGPTDTQYF.

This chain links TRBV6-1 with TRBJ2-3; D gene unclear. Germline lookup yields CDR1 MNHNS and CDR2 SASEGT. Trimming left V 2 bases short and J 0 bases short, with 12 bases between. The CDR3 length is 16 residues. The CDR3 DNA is TGTGCCAGCAGTGAATCGTCAGTCTCGAGCACAGATACGCAGTATTTT. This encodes CASSESSVSSTDTQYF.

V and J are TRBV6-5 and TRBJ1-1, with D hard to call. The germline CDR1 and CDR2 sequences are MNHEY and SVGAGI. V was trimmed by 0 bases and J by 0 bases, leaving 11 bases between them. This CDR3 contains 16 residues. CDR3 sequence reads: CASSYSMSPMNTEAFF. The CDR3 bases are TGTGCCAGCAGTTACTCGATGAGTCCGATGAACACTGAAGCTTTCTTT.

The CDR3 DNA reads as TGTGCCAGCAGTTACTGGCTTGTGGGACAGATATACGAGCAGTACTTC. It yields the protein CASSYWLVGQIYEQYF. The genes are TRBV6-2 or TRBV6-3 and TRBJ2-7, with 7 bases aligning to TRBD1. The CDR3 is 16 residues long. Germline trimming cut 1 base from V and 4 bases from J; bases unmatched to any gene: 10. Germline V gene lookup returns CDR1 MNHEY and CDR2 SVGEGT.

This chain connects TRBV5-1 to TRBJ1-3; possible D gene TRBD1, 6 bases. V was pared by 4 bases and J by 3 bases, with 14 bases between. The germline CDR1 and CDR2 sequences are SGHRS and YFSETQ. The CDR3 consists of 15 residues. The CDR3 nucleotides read TGCGCCAGCAGCGGGAAAGGGGGAAATGGAAACACCATATATTTT. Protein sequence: CASSGKGGNGNTIYF.

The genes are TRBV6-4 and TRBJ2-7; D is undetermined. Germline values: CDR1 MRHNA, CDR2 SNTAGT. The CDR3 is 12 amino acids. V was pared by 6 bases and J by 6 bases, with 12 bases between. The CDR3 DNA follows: TGTGCCAGCAGGCTGGAGCGTTGCGAGCAGTACTTC. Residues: CASRLERCEQYF.

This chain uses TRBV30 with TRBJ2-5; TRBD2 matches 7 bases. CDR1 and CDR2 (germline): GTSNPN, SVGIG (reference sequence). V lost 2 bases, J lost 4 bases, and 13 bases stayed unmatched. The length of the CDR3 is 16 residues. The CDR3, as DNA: TGTGCCTGGAGTCCCCCCCCAGCGGGGAAAGCAGAGACCCAGTACTTC. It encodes CAWSPPPAGKAETQYF.

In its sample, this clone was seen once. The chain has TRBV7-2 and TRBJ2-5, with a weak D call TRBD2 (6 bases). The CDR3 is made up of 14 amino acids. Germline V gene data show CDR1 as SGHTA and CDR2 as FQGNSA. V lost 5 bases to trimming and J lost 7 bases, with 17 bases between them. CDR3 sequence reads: CASSPALGGWTQYF. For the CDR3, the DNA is TGTGCCAGCAGCCCTGCTCTGGGGGGATGGACCCAGTACTTC. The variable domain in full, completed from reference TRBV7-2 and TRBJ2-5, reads GAGVSQSPSNKVTEKGKDVELRCDPISGHTALYWYRQSLGQGLEFLIYFQGNSAPDKSGLPSDRFSAERTGGSVSTLTIQRTQQEDSAVYLCASSPALGGWTQYFGPGTRLLVL.

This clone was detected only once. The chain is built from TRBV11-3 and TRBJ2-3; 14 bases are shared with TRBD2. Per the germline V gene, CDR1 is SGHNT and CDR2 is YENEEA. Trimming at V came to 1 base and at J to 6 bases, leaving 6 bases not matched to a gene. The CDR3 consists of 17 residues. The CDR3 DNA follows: TGTGCCAGCAGCTTAGGACTAGCGGGGGGGCTAGCCGATACGCAGTATTTT. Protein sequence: CASSLGLAGGLADTQYF.

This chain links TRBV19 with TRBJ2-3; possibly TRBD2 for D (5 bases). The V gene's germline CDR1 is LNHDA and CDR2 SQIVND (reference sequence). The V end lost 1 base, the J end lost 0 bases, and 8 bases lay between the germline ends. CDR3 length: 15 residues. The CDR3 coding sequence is TGTGCCAGTAGTATAGGGGAGCGTAGCACAGATACGCAGTATTTT. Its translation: CASSIGERSTDTQYF.

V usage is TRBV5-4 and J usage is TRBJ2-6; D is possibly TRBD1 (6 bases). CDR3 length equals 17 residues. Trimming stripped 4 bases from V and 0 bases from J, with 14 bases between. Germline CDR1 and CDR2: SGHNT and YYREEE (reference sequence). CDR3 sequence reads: CASSGADSFSGANVLTF. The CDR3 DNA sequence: TGTGCCAGCAGCGGAGCGGACAGCTTCTCTGGGGCCAACGTCCTGACTTTC. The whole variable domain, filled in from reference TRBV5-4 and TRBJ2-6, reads ETGVTQSPTHLIKTRGQQVTLRCSSQSGHNTVSWYQQALGQGPQFIFQYYREEENGRGNFPPRFSGLQFPNYSSELNVNALELDDSALYLCASSGADSFSGANVLTFGAGSRLTVL.

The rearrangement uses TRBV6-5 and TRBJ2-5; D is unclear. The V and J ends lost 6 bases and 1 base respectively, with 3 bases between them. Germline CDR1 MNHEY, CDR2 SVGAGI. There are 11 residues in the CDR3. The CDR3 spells CASRGQETQYF. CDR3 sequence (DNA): TGTGCCAGCAGGGGCCAAGAGACCCAGTACTTC.

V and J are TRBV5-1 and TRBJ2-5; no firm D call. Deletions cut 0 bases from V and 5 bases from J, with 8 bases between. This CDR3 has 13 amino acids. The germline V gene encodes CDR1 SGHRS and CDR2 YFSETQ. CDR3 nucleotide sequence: TGCGCCAGCAGCTTGGGGGGTTCTGAGACCCAGTACTTC. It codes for CASSLGGSETQYF.

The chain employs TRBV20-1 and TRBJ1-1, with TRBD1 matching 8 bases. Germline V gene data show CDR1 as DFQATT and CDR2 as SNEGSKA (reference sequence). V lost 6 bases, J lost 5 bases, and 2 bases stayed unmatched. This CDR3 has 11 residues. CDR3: CSARGQTEAFF. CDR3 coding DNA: TGCAGTGCCAGGGGGCAGACTGAAGCTTTCTTT.

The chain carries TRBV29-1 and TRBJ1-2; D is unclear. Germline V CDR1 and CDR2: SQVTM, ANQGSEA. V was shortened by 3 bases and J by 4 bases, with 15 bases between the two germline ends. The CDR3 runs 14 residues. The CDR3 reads CSVETRQSSYGYTF. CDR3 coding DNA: TGCAGCGTTGAGACCAGGCAATCCAGCTATGGCTACACCTTC.

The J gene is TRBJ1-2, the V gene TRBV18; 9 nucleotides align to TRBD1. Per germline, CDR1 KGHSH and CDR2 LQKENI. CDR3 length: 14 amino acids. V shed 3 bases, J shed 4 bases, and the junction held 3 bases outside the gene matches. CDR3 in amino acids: CASSPGQGSYGYTF. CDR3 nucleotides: TGTGCCAGCTCACCGGGACAGGGTAGCTATGGCTACACCTTC. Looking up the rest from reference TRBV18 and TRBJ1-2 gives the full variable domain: NAGVMQNPRHLVRRRGQEARLRCSPMKGHSHVYWYRQLPEEGLKFMVYLQKENIIDESGMPKERFSAEFPKEGPSILRIQQVVRGDSAAYFCASSPGQGSYGYTFGSGTRLTVV.

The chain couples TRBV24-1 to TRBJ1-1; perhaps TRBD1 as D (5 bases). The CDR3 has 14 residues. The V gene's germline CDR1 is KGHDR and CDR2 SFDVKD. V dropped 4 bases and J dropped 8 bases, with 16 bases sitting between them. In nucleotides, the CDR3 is TGTGCCACCAGTGACCCATCAGGTGGGGGGGAAGCTTTCTTT. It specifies CATSDPSGGGEAFF.

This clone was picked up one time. CDR3 coding DNA: TGTGCCTGCCAGACAGGGGCTGGGGCCAACGTCCTGACTTTC. Translation gives CACQTGAGANVLTF. The chain joins TRBV30 to TRBJ2-6; TRBD1 matches 8 bases. V shed 6 bases, J shed 2 bases, and the junction held 3 bases outside the gene matches. This CDR3 contains 14 residues. Germline CDR1 GTSNPN, CDR2 SVGIG (reference sequence). Full variable domain (remainder filled in from reference TRBV30 and TRBJ2-6): SQTIHQWPATLVQPVGSPLSLECTVEGTSNPNLYWYRQAAGRGLQLLFYSVGIGQISSEVPQNLSASRPQDRQFILSSKKLLLSDSGFYLCACQTGAGANVLTFGAGSRLTVL.

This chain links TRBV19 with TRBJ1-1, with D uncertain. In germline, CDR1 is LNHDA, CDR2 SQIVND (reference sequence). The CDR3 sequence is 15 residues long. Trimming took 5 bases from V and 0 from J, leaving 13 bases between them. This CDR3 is CASSSGLNMNTEAFF. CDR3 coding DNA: TGTGCCAGTAGTTCCGGACTGAACATGAACACTGAAGCTTTCTTT.

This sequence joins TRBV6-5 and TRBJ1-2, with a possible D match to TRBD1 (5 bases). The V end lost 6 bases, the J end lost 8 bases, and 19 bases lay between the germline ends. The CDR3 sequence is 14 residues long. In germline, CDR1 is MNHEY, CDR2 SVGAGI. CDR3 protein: CASSETGPGSGYTF. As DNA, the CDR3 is TGTGCCAGCAGCGAGACGGGGCCAGGGAGCGGCTACACCTTC.

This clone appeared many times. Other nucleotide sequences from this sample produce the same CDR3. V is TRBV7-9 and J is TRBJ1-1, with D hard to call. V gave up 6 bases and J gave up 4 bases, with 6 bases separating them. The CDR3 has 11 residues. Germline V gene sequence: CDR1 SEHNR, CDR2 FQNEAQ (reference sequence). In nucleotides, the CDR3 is TGTGCCAGCAGTTCGAGCACTGAAGCTTTCTTT. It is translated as CASSSSTEAFF.

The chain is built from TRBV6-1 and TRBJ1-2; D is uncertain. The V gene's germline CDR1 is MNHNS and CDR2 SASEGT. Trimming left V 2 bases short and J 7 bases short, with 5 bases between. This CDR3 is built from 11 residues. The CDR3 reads CASSERVGYTF. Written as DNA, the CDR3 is TGTGCCAGCAGTGAAAGGGTTGGCTACACCTTC.

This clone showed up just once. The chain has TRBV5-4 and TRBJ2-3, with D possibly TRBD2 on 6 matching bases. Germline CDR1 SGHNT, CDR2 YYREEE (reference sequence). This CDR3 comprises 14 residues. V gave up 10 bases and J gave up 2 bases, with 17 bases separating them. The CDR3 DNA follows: TGTGCCTTCATCCTCGGAGGGCCCACAGATACGCAGTATTTT. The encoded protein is CAFILGGPTDTQYF.